These 7 T cell receptor beta chains share one sample of origin, sequenced in a study of T cells after yellow fever vaccination. MiXCR, applied by TCRdb to the 5' RACE reads, yields one record per CDR3 protein. The sample holds 500,000 to 650,000 distinct CDR3 sequences; 13% are singletons and the top ten take about an eighth. The sequencing here drew on PBMCs, taken on the day of the yellow fever booster vaccination. These receptors came from a man in his thirties or forties who received the YFV17D yellow fever vaccine.

This clonotype was seen repeatedly, ten times or more. This chain links TRBV5-1 with TRBJ2-7; 10 nucleotides line up with TRBD1. V dropped 4 bases and J dropped 3; count of bases not matched to a gene: 7. The CDR3 runs 15 residues. Germline assignment: CDR1 SGHRS and CDR2 YFSETQ. The DNA for the CDR3 is TGCGCCAGCAGCATCCGGGACAGGGGTGTCTACGAGCAGTACTTC. As protein: CASSIRDRGVYEQYF.

V gene TRBV7-2 combines with J gene TRBJ2-7, with 7 bases identical to TRBD2. Germline-derived CDR1 and CDR2 are SGHTA and FQGNSA. The CDR3 has 14 residues. Trimming removed 1 base from V and 6 bases from J; junction bases left unmatched: 6. The CDR3 sequence is CASSLVLATVEQYF. In nucleotides, the CDR3 is TGTGCCAGCAGCTTAGTACTAGCGACCGTCGAGCAGTACTTC.

Only a few counts were recorded for this clonotype. This chain connects TRBV7-9 to TRBJ2-7; 9 bases are a match to TRBD1. There are 15 residues in the CDR3. The V gene's germline CDR1 is SEHNR and CDR2 FQNEAQ (reference sequence). The V segment lost 5 bases and the J segment 1 base; nucleotides outside the gene matches: 6. This CDR3 is CASSATGGASYEQYF. The CDR3 region has the DNA TGTGCCAGCAGCGCCACAGGGGGCGCATCCTACGAGCAGTACTTC.

This clonotype has a handful of counts. V gene TRBV6-5 combines with J gene TRBJ2-5, with D hard to call. The CDR3 runs to 15 residues. The ends were cut back, 0 bases at V and 0 bases at J, with 8 bases in the middle. Germline values: CDR1 MNHEY, CDR2 SVGAGI. Here the CDR3 reads CASSYSRSDQETQYF. The CDR3, as DNA: TGTGCCAGCAGTTACTCTCGATCGGACCAAGAGACCCAGTACTTC.

The chain has TRBV18 and TRBJ2-1; TRBD2 agrees at 7 bases. With V trimmed by 6 bases and J by 15 bases, 20 bases remained unmatched. Germline CDR1 and CDR2: KGHSH and LQKENI. This CDR3 has 15 amino acids. For the CDR3, the DNA is TGTGCCAGCTCGTTCGGGACTACCACGGAGGCTATAGCGTTCTTC. This sequence encodes CASSFGTTTEAIAFF.

V gene TRBV18 combines with J gene TRBJ2-3, with TRBD2 identical over 15 bases. V gave up 1 base and J gave up 3 bases; unmatched junction bases: 2. This CDR3 region has 17 residues. Per the germline V gene, CDR1 is KGHSH and CDR2 is LQKENI. CDR3 bases: TGTGCCAGCTCACCACAGGGACTAGCGGGAGGAACAGATACGCAGTATTTT. This translates into CASSPQGLAGGTDTQYF.

This clonotype occurred many times. J is TRBJ1-2 and V is TRBV5-1; possible D gene TRBD1, 5 bases. V was cut by 4 bases and J by 5 bases, with 15 bases left in between. Germline V gene sequence: CDR1 SGHRS, CDR2 YFSETQ. The CDR3 covers 14 residues. This CDR3 reads CASSLLTADYGYTF. The DNA of the CDR3 is TGCGCCAGCAGCCTATTGACAGCTGATTATGGCTACACCTTC.